This TCR beta chain is from a study of blood T cell repertoires in COVID-19. Whole-study context: Material from acute and convalescent COVID-19 was sourced from the United States, Italy and Spain. Sources were T cells, B-cell-depleted T cells, or PBMCs; the material itself was cDNA or gDNA.

CDR3 length equals 15 residues. The ends were cut back, 4 bases at V and 0 bases at J, with 12 bases in the middle. Germline lookup yields CDR1 MDHEN and CDR2 SYDVKM. The count of this clone is one. The data were produced by immunoSEQ multiplex PCR, yet TCRdb's version contains in-frame clones alone and is incomplete. The sample holds around 190,000 clones; around 85% are singletons and the top ten take about 9.7%. The chain uses TRBV28 and TRBJ1-1, with a weak D call TRBD1 (6 bases). Source material: peripheral blood. The sequence came from a man aged 50-60 years with active or convalescent COVID-19. CDR3 region: CASSSAGQLNTEAFF. The CDR3 nucleotides are TGTGCCAGCAGTTCCGCCGGACAGTTGAACACTGAAGCTTTCTTT.